The next 11 T cell receptor beta chains were all read from a single sample in a study of shared clonotypes between healthy human individuals. Generated by immunoSEQ multiplex PCR, the TCRdb table keeps only in-frame clones and is missing some. The sample has approximately 700,000 clones, around 78% seen once. Sequencing was carried out using memory CD4+ T cells sorted from blood. Subset specified: CD45RA-negative fraction. The receptor set was obtained from a woman in her 30s in good health.

The chain links TRBV2 to TRBJ2-2; D is unclear. The CDR3 runs 16 residues. Per germline, CDR1 SNHLY and CDR2 FYNNEI. V was pared by 2 bases and J by 5 bases, with 15 bases between. CDR3 nucleotides: TGTGCCAGCAGTGAATTGAGCGTAAAAGGAACCGGGGAGCTGTTTTTT. Its translation: CASSELSVKGTGELFF.

The chain combines TRBV7-8 with TRBJ2-1; 13 bases are a match to TRBD2. Germline trimming cut 5 bases from V and 2 bases from J; bases unmatched to any gene: 9. The CDR3 length is 18 residues. Per germline, CDR1 SGHVS and CDR2 FQNEAQ. The CDR3 DNA follows: TGTGCCAGCAGCCCTCGGACTAGCGGGAGATCTACCTACAATGAGCAGTTCTTC. This translates into CASSPRTSGRSTYNEQFF.

The table lists this clone with a count of one. V is TRBV19 and J is TRBJ1-1, with D maybe TRBD1 (5 bases). V dropped 7 bases and J dropped 5 bases, with 17 bases sitting between them. The CDR3 covers 14 residues. Germline-derived CDR1 and CDR2 are LNHDA and SQIVND (reference sequence). The CDR3 sequence: CASNPGRRTTEAFF. The CDR3 bases are TGTGCCAGTAACCCGGGACGCCGAACGACTGAAGCTTTCTTT.

V and J are TRBV18 and TRBJ2-3; a possible D gene is TRBD2 (5 bases). The CDR3 extends over 14 amino acids. Between the trimmed V and J ends, which lost 3 bases and 6 bases, there was a span of 13 bases. The germline CDR1 and CDR2 sequences are KGHSH and LQKENI. CDR3 bases: TGTGCCAGCTCACCGAGGGCTCGTTCGGATACGCAGTATTTT. It yields the protein CASSPRARSDTQYF.

This chain joins TRBV2 and TRBJ2-7; D uncertain. The germline CDR1 and CDR2 sequences are SNHLY and FYNNEI. CDR3 length: 14 residues. The V end was cut by 3 bases, the J end by 7 bases, with 16 bases between. The CDR3 is CASSDLVAQVEQYF. The CDR3 nucleotides are TGTGCCAGCAGTGATTTAGTCGCACAAGTGGAGCAGTACTTC.

This chain connects TRBV10-2 to TRBJ1-3, with TRBD1 matching 8 bases. CDR3 length equals 18 residues. CDR1 WSHSY and CDR2 SAAADI come from the germline V gene. V dropped 3 bases and J dropped 0; count of bases not matched to a gene: 10. This CDR3 reads CASSDSGGQALSGNTIYF. For the CDR3, the DNA is TGCGCCAGCAGTGATTCGGGGGGACAGGCCCTCTCTGGAAACACCATATATTTT.

The rearrangement uses TRBV7-9 and TRBJ2-3; TRBD2 aligns across 8 bases. The CDR3 sequence is 13 residues long. The V and J ends lost 7 bases and 13 bases, in that order; junction bases with no gene match: 13. Germline-derived CDR1 and CDR2 are SEHNR and FQNEAQ (reference sequence). CDR3 loop: CASTQIGAGGKYF. The CDR3 DNA is TGTGCCAGCACCCAAATCGGCGCGGGAGGAAAGTATTTT.

The sample holds many counts of this clone. The CDR3 coding sequence is TGCAGCGTTGTTGAGGGTGGGCAGACTTTCACAGATACGCAGTATTTT. Protein: CSVVEGGQTFTDTQYF. This chain links TRBV29-1 with TRBJ2-3, with D possibly being TRBD2 (5 bases). The length of the CDR3 is 16 residues. The germline gives CDR1 SQVTM, CDR2 ANQGSEA. Trimming removed 4 bases from V and 2 bases from J, with 19 bases in between.

This sequence joins TRBV7-9 and TRBJ1-1; perhaps TRBD1 as D (6 bases). This CDR3 has 17 amino acids. Germline V gene sequence: CDR1 SEHNR, CDR2 FQNEAQ (reference sequence). V was pared by 6 bases and J by 1 base, with 21 bases between. The CDR3 reads CASSSSGGAQRNTEAFF. In DNA, the CDR3 is TGTGCCAGCAGTTCTTCCGGGGGGGCACAGCGGAACACTGAAGCTTTCTTT.

Only a few counts were recorded for this clone. This chain links TRBV6-1 with TRBJ1-2; D might be TRBD1 (5 bases). V was cut by 4 bases and J by 10 bases, with 16 bases left in between. The CDR3 spans 13 residues. CDR1 is MNHNS and CDR2 is SASEGT in the germline V gene. The CDR3 DNA follows: TGTGCCAGCAGTGCGACCGGGGCACACCTCTACACCTTC. Translation: CASSATGAHLYTF.

The chain recombines TRBV19 with TRBJ1-2; TRBD1 matches at 9 bases. The CDR3 spans 13 residues. Per germline, CDR1 LNHDA and CDR2 SQIVND (reference sequence). J lost 7 bases, V lost 10 bases, and 10 bases had no gene match. This CDR3 reads CATRLRDRAGYTF. The CDR3 nucleotides read TGTGCCACCCGCCTCCGGGACAGGGCTGGCTACACCTTC.